These 10 T cell receptor beta chains share one sample of origin, sequenced in a study of shared clonotypes between healthy human individuals. TCRdb's copy holds only in-frame clones and misses some; the assay was immunoSEQ multiplex PCR. The profile covers 2 million to 2.5 million clones, with 95% appearing a single time and approximately 0.13% taken by the ten largest. Sequencing used naive CD4+ T cells sorted from blood. Sample subset: CD45RA+ positively selected. These receptors were obtained from a man younger than 35 in good health.

To note about this clone: Other DNA sequences in the sample encode the same CDR3. The chain links TRBV9 to TRBJ1-3; 7 bases fit TRBD1. The CDR3 extends over 15 amino acids. The germline gives CDR1 SGDLS, CDR2 YYNGEE. V lost 0 bases and J lost 2; bases outside the gene matches: 2. Here the CDR3 reads CASSVEGTAGNTIYF. CDR3 nucleotide sequence: TGTGCCAGCAGCGTAGAGGGGACAGCTGGAAACACCATATATTTT.

This chain uses TRBV7-8 with TRBJ2-1, with D possibly TRBD1 on 5 matching bases. The germline gives CDR1 SGHVS, CDR2 FQNEAQ. V gave up 5 bases and J gave up 4 bases, with 12 bases separating them. The CDR3 runs 14 residues. CDR3 residues: CASSPRQTYNEQFF. The DNA of the CDR3 is TGTGCCAGCAGCCCGCGACAGACTTACAATGAGCAGTTCTTC. The full variable domain, with the rest looked up from reference TRBV7-8 and TRBJ2-1, is GAGVSQSPRYKVAKRGQDVALRCDPISGHVSLFWYQQALGQGPEFLTYFQNEAQLDKSGLPSDRFFAERPEGSVSTLKIQRTQQEDSAVYLCASSPRQTYNEQFFGPGTRLTVL.

The V and J genes are TRBV28 and TRBJ1-5; D is perhaps TRBD1 (6 bases). Germline assignment: CDR1 MDHEN and CDR2 SYDVKM. The CDR3 extends over 19 amino acids. V was clipped by 3 bases and J by 0 bases, with 21 bases between them. CDR3 nucleotides: TGTGCCAGCAGTTTGGGGCTCGGCCAAGGACAGCATAGCAATCAGCCCCAGCATTTT. This translates into CASSLGLGQGQHSNQPQHF.

The rearrangement uses TRBV11-2 and TRBJ2-5; D ambiguous. The germline V and J ends were trimmed by 2 bases and 0 bases, with 13 bases remaining between them. CDR1 and CDR2 from the germline V gene are SGHAT and FQNNGV. This CDR3 region has 16 residues. The CDR3, as DNA: TGTGCCAGCAGCTTATCGGCAGGAACGTACCAAGAGACCCAGTACTTC. It codes for CASSLSAGTYQETQYF. The entire variable domain, with the rest obtained from reference TRBV11-2 and TRBJ2-5, is as follows: EAGVAQSPRYKIIEKRQSVAFWCNPISGHATLYWYQQILGQGPKLLIQFQNNGVVDDSQLPKDRFSAERLKGVDSTLKIQPAKLEDSAVYLCASSLSAGTYQETQYFGPGTRLLVL.

This clone showed up just a few times. This chain connects TRBV11-2 to TRBJ2-7, with D possibly matching TRBD2 (6 bases). Trimming removed 0 bases from V and 3 bases from J, with 12 bases in between. The germline V gene has CDR1 SGHAT and CDR2 FQNNGV. CDR3 length equals 15 residues. CDR3 region: CASSLDLGGLYEQYF. CDR3 nucleotides: TGTGCCAGCAGCTTAGATCTTGGAGGGCTCTACGAGCAGTACTTC.

This clone was seen only once. The CDR3 DNA sequence: TGTGCCAGCAGTTATTATACCGCCAACACTGAAGCTTTCTTT. This codes for CASSYYTANTEAFF. The chain is built from TRBV6-6 and TRBJ1-1; D remains unclear. The CDR3 totals 14 residues. V lost 3 bases and J 2 bases, leaving 10 bases between the germline ends. Germline V gives CDR1 MNHNY, CDR2 SVGAGI (reference sequence).

The chain has TRBV6-6 and TRBJ1-1, with TRBD1 identical over 8 bases. The CDR3 spans 15 residues. The germline V gene has CDR1 MNHNY and CDR2 SVGAGI (reference sequence). Trimming at V came to 2 bases and at J to 0 bases, leaving 2 bases not matched to a gene. CDR3 nucleotides: TGTGCCAGCAGTTACGGGGACAGGATGAACACTGAAGCTTTCTTT. It translates to CASSYGDRMNTEAFF.

The chain carries TRBV10-3 and TRBJ2-3; no definite D call. This CDR3 comprises 14 residues. V lost 2 bases, J lost 0 bases, and 6 bases lay in between. Germline V gives CDR1 ENHRY, CDR2 SYGVKD. Here the CDR3 reads CAISETLSTDTQYF. The CDR3 nucleotides are TGTGCCATCAGTGAGACGCTAAGCACAGATACGCAGTATTTT.

V and J are TRBV30 and TRBJ1-1, with D possibly being TRBD1 (6 bases). Germline V gene sequence: CDR1 GTSNPN, CDR2 SVGIG (reference sequence). V shed 1 base and J shed 1 base, with 10 bases lying between them. CDR3 size: 14 residues. The DNA for the CDR3 is TGTGCCTGGAGTGCTCCGACAGGGAACACTGAAGCTTTCTTT. Residues: CAWSAPTGNTEAFF.

Turning to this clone: The same CDR3 is also encoded by other DNA sequences in this sample. J is TRBJ2-7 and V is TRBV5-4, with D possibly TRBD1 on 6 matching bases. Trimming shortened V by 2 bases and J by 4 bases, and 7 bases separated the two germline ends. The CDR3 spans 12 residues. CDR1 and CDR2 from the germline V gene are SGHNT and YYREEE (reference sequence). The CDR3 nucleotides read TGTGCCAGCAGCTTACAGGGTTACGAGCAGTACTTC. Translated: CASSLQGYEQYF.